These 32 T cell receptor beta chains were sequenced from one sample in a study of T cells in women clearing cervical HPV infection. Measured with immunoSEQ multiplex PCR; TCRdb has only the in-frame clones, and not every one. Recorded here are 40,000 to 45,000 clones; the top ten clones represent 1.2%. The sequenced sample consisted of blood buffy coat. The origin of the receptors is a woman between 18 and 70 years old with a cervical HPV16 infection that either progressed to CIN3+ or cleared (not recorded which).

As concerns this clone: The read ends 3 residues shy of where the CDR3 ends; the end is completed using the germline J gene. V is TRBV20-1 and J is TRBJ1-5; possible D gene TRBD1, 6 bases. CDR1 is DFQATT and CDR2 is SNEGSKA in the germline V gene (reference sequence). Trimming shortened V by 0 bases and J by 3 bases, and 12 bases separated the two germline ends. The CDR3 length is 15 residues. The CDR3 DNA, read in part, is TGCAGTGCTAGAGACGGGGGGGCGACCAATCAGCCC. It codes for CSARDGGATNQP. The CDR3 as a whole reads CSARDGGATNQPQHF.

As for this clone: The read gets to within 3 residues of the CDR3 end, and the germline J gene fills in the rest. The rearrangement uses TRBV11-3 and TRBJ2-3, with D possibly being TRBD1 (6 bases). Germline-derived CDR1 and CDR2 are SGHNT and YENEEA. The CDR3 covers 13 residues. The CDR3 spells CASSRTDQETQYF. The DNA read from the CDR3 is TGTGCCAGCAGCCGGACAGACCAAGAGACG.

With respect to this clone: The sequence runs out 3 residues before the end of the CDR3; the remainder is reconstructed from the germline J gene. The V call is TRBV5-1, the J call TRBJ2-3; possible D gene TRBD2, 5 bases. With 1 base removed from V and 5 bases from J, the gap between germline ends came to 14 bases. CDR1 and CDR2 from the germline V gene are SGHRS and YFSETQ. CDR3 size: 15 residues. The CDR3 bases that were read are TGCGCCAGCAGCTTGACCTCGCGGAGGTTAGATACG. It is translated as CASSLTSRRLDT. Given in full, the CDR3 is CASSLTSRRLDTQYF. Full variable domain (outside the CDR3, taken from reference TRBV5-1 and TRBJ2-3): KAGVTQTPRYLIKTRGQQVTLSCSPISGHRSVSWYQQTPGQGLQFLFEYFSETQRNKGNFPGRFSGRQFSNSRSEMNVSTLELGDSALYLCASSLTSRRLDTQYFGPGTRLTVL.

About this clone itself: The CDR3 goes on 3 residues after the read ends, and that part is filled in from the germline J gene. The chain is built from TRBV7-2 and TRBJ2-1; TRBD2 matches at 14 bases. The germline CDR1 and CDR2 sequences are SGHTA and FQGNSA. The CDR3 covers 15 residues. V was pared by 5 bases and J by 7 bases, with 4 bases of the junction left unmatched. The CDR3: CASSQRTSGRNEQFF. The part of the CDR3 DNA that was read is TGTGCCAGCAGCCAACGGACTAGCGGGAGGAATGAG.

Comments on this clone: Coverage ceases 3 residues before the CDR3 finishes, and the germline J gene fills in the end. The chain couples TRBV5-1 to TRBJ2-3; 10 positions agree with TRBD2. Germline CDR1 reads SGHRS; CDR2 reads YFSETQ. V gave up 4 bases and J gave up 1 base; unmatched junction bases: 3. The CDR3 totals 15 residues. The DNA read from the CDR3 is TGCGCCAGCAGCCCAACTAGCGGGGGCACAGATACG. Its translation: CASSPTSGGTDT. The CDR3 reads in full as CASSPTSGGTDTQYF.

On this clone: The CDR3 goes on 3 residues after the read ends, and that part is filled in from the germline J gene. V usage is TRBV19 and J usage is TRBJ2-7; 14 bases fit TRBD2. Losses at the gene ends were 5 bases for V and 6 bases for J; bases not matched to a gene: 3. Per germline, CDR1 LNHDA and CDR2 SQIVND (reference sequence). CDR3 length equals 14 residues. The CDR3 spells CASSRGLAGGEQYF. CDR3 DNA, as far as it was read: TGTGCCAGTAGTCGCGGACTAGCGGGAGGCGAG.

With respect to this clone: The CDR3 end falls 3 residues outside the read, so it is completed with the germline J gene. The rearrangement joins TRBV6-2 or TRBV6-3 to TRBJ2-7, with D tentatively TRBD2 (5 bases). V lost 5 bases and J lost 0, with 11 bases in between. CDR1 is MNHEY and CDR2 is SVGEGT in the germline V gene. There are 14 residues in the CDR3. The DNA read from the CDR3 is TGTGCCAGCAGTGTCCTCGGACTCTCCTACGAG. As protein: CASSVLGLSYE. The CDR3 in its entirety is CASSVLGLSYEQYF.

Concerning this clone: Read data end 3 residues before the CDR3 end; the end is taken from the germline J gene. V is TRBV7-2 and J is TRBJ2-2; D remains ambiguous. V lost 3 bases and J 1 base, leaving 9 bases between the germline ends. Per the germline V gene, CDR1 is SGHTA and CDR2 is FQGNSA. This CDR3 region has 15 residues. The CDR3 reads CASSFLRLNTGELFF. CDR3 bases read: TGTGCCAGCAGCTTTTTGCGACTGAACACCGGGGAG.

The sequenced CDR3 bases are TGTGCCAGCAGCTTCAGGATGAACACTGAA. As protein: CASSFRMNTE. The full CDR3 sequence reads CASSFRMNTEAFF. The J gene is TRBJ1-1, the V gene TRBV7-9, with no clear D. The CDR3 is cut off 3 residues early in the read; its end comes from the germline J gene. The germline gives CDR1 SEHNR, CDR2 FQNEAQ (reference sequence). CDR3 length: 13 residues. The V end was cut by 3 bases, the J end by 0 bases, with 5 bases between.

A remark on this clone: The CDR3 end falls 3 residues outside the read, so it is completed with the germline J gene. The rearrangement joins TRBV19 to TRBJ1-1; 8 bases fit TRBD1. V lost 4 bases and J lost 3; bases outside the gene matches: 16. Germline V gene sequence: CDR1 LNHDA, CDR2 SQIVND (reference sequence). The CDR3 contains 18 residues. Incomplete CDR3 DNA: TGTGCCAGTAGTACTTACCACCGCGCAGGGGGCTTTGACACTGAA. Amino acid sequence: CASSTYHRAGGFDTE. The complete CDR3 reads CASSTYHRAGGFDTEAFF.

A remark on this clone: Sequencing ends 3 residues short of the CDR3 end; the germline J gene provides the rest. The rearrangement uses TRBV30 and TRBJ2-7, with 9 bases lining up with TRBD2. Germline V gene sequence: CDR1 GTSNPN, CDR2 SVGIG (reference sequence). J was trimmed by 6 bases and V by 3 bases; bases with no gene match: 6. The CDR3 has 13 residues. CDR3 bases read: TGTGCCTGGAGCGGGACTAGCTGGCTCGAG. The encoded protein is CAWSGTSWLE. The whole CDR3 sequence is CAWSGTSWLEQYF.

As to this clone: Coverage ceases 3 residues before the CDR3 finishes, and the germline J gene fills in the end. V is TRBV20-1 and J is TRBJ2-2, with no clear D. V was shortened by 1 base and J by 2 bases, with 5 bases between the two germline ends. The CDR3 has 13 amino acids. The germline gives CDR1 DFQATT, CDR2 SNEGSKA (reference sequence). The CDR3 loop is CSARGHNTGELFF. The sequenced CDR3 bases are TGCAGTGCTAGAGGACACAACACCGGGGAG.

About this clone itself: Sequencing ends 3 residues short of the CDR3 end; the germline J gene provides the rest. The V and J genes are TRBV19 and TRBJ1-5; 7 bases map to TRBD1. CDR1 is LNHDA, CDR2 SQIVND, per germline (reference sequence). Trimming at V came to 3 bases and at J to 0 bases, leaving 8 bases not matched to a gene. The CDR3 has 17 residues. The sequenced part of the CDR3 DNA is TGTGCCAGTAGTATGGGCGACAGGGATTATAGCAATCAGCCC. Translation gives CASSMGDRDYSNQP. The CDR3 in its entirety is CASSMGDRDYSNQPQHF. Using reference TRBV19 and TRBJ1-5 for the parts outside the CDR3, the full variable domain is DGGITQSPKYLFRKEGQNVTLSCEQNLNHDAMYWYRQDPGQGLRLIYYSQIVNDFQKGDIAEGYSVSREKKESFPLTVTSAQKNPTAFYLCASSMGDRDYSNQPQHFGDGTRLSIL.

Turning to this clone: The read is 3 residues too short to cover the CDR3 end, so that end is filled in from the germline J gene. The V gene is TRBV30, the J gene TRBJ1-4; a weak D match, TRBD1 (5 bases). Germline lookup yields CDR1 GTSNPN and CDR2 SVGIG (reference sequence). This CDR3 is 13 amino acids long. CDR3 DNA, as far as it was read: TGTGCCTGGAGAGGGTCTGGGGCCAACGTA. Translation: CAWRGSGANV. The CDR3 in its entirety is CAWRGSGANVLFF.

As regards this clone: The read terminates 3 residues ahead of where the CDR3 ends, so the germline J gene completes it. The genes are TRBV19 and TRBJ2-3; TRBD2 matches at 11 bases. This CDR3 is built from 15 residues. The V gene end was trimmed by 8 bases and the J gene end by 4 bases; junction bases not matched to a gene: 8. Germline lookup yields CDR1 LNHDA and CDR2 SQIVND (reference sequence). CDR3 DNA, as far as it was read: TGTGCCAGTGGTAGCGGGAGGGCCGGAGCAGATACG. This encodes CASGSGRAGADT. The complete CDR3 sequence is CASGSGRAGADTQYF.

As to this clone: The read halts 3 residues ahead of the CDR3 end, with the missing end drawn from the germline J gene. The chain employs TRBV10-3 and TRBJ2-7, with TRBD2 matching over 11 bases. CDR1 and CDR2 (germline): ENHRY, SYGVKD. V was clipped by 0 bases and J by 4 bases; unmatched bases: 5. This CDR3 has 16 amino acids. CDR3 residues: CAISESRLAGNYEQYF. The CDR3 DNA, read in part, is TGTGCCATCAGTGAGTCGAGACTAGCGGGAAATTACGAG.

On this clone: From the germline J gene comes the end of the CDR3, since the read stops 3 residues before it. The gene calls are TRBV20-1 and TRBJ2-5, with a weak D call TRBD1 (6 bases). CDR3 length equals 16 residues. Germline CDR1 reads DFQATT; CDR2 reads SNEGSKA (reference sequence). Trimming left V 3 bases short and J 1 base short, with 18 bases between. The CDR3 DNA, read in part, is TGCAGTGCTAGTCCACCACGGGACACCTTCCAAGAGACC. It translates to CSASPPRDTFQET. In full, the CDR3 reads CSASPPRDTFQETQYF.

The CDR3 protein is CASSEGRRTGELFF. The sequenced CDR3 bases are TGTGCCAGTAGTGAAGGGCGACGCACCGGGGAG. V and J are TRBV19 and TRBJ2-2; D is undetermined. Read data end 3 residues before the CDR3 end; the end is taken from the germline J gene. The CDR3 extends over 14 amino acids. Trimming stripped 5 bases from V and 4 bases from J, with 11 bases between. Germline V lookup: CDR1 LNHDA, CDR2 SQIVND (reference sequence).

Details on this clone: The read stops 3 residues short of the end of the CDR3; the missing end is completed from the germline J gene. J is TRBJ2-5 and V is TRBV18, with 9 bases identical to TRBD1. V dropped 5 bases and J dropped 1; count of bases not matched to a gene: 8. This CDR3 is 16 amino acids long. CDR1 and CDR2 (germline): KGHSH, LQKENI. The part of the CDR3 DNA that was read is TGTGCCAGCTCATCATCCGGGACAGGGCCCCAAGAGACC. Protein sequence: CASSSSGTGPQET. The CDR3 in its entirety is CASSSSGTGPQETQYF.

Concerning this clone: The DNA ends 3 residues before the CDR3 does, and the rest of the CDR3 is filled in from the germline J gene. J is TRBJ2-1 and V is TRBV19; TRBD1 matches 8 bases. CDR1 LNHDA and CDR2 SQIVND come from the germline V gene (reference sequence). Trimming at V came to 3 bases and at J to 0 bases, leaving 4 bases not matched to a gene. The CDR3 loop spans 16 amino acids. The CDR3 DNA, read in part, is TGTGCCAGTAGTATCCAGGGGGCGAGCTCCTACAATGAG. Translated: CASSIQGASSYNE. The whole CDR3 region reads CASSIQGASSYNEQFF.

On this clone itself: With the read ending 3 residues before the CDR3 end, the germline J gene is used to fill in that end. The V call is TRBV19, the J call TRBJ1-2; TRBD1 might be the D (5 bases). The CDR3 covers 15 residues. With 3 bases removed from V and 5 bases from J, the gap between germline ends came to 16 bases. The V gene's germline CDR1 is LNHDA and CDR2 SQIVND (reference sequence). The CDR3 loop reads CASSMKGTAGYGYTF. The covered CDR3 bases are TGTGCCAGTAGTATGAAGGGGACCGCGGGGTATGGC. Filled out from reference TRBV19 and TRBJ1-2, the complete variable domain reads DGGITQSPKYLFRKEGQNVTLSCEQNLNHDAMYWYRQDPGQGLRLIYYSQIVNDFQKGDIAEGYSVSREKKESFPLTVTSAQKNPTAFYLCASSMKGTAGYGYTFGSGTRLTVV.

In the case of this clone: The CDR3 extends 3 residues past the end of the read, so its final part is completed from the germline J gene. This chain links TRBV7-2 with TRBJ2-3; TRBD1 is a possible D gene (6 bases). Germline CDR1 reads SGHTA; CDR2 reads FQGNSA. The CDR3 totals 15 residues. Incomplete CDR3 DNA: TGTGCCAGCAGCTTAGGGGGGCGGACAGAAGAGACG. As protein: CASSLGGRTEET. The whole CDR3 is CASSLGGRTEETQYF.

Details on this clone: The CDR3 extends 3 residues past the end of the read, so its final part is completed from the germline J gene. The chain employs TRBV5-1 and TRBJ1-4; TRBD1 agrees at 7 bases. In germline, CDR1 is SGHRS, CDR2 YFSETQ. The CDR3 runs to 16 residues. J gave up 4 bases and V 5 bases, and 11 bases lay outside the gene matches. Partial CDR3 DNA: TGCGCCAGCAGACCTAACTTCGGACAGGTTAATGAAAAA. Translated, it gives CASRPNFGQVNEK. The CDR3 in full is CASRPNFGQVNEKLFF.

Turning to this clone: The CDR3 end lies 3 residues beyond the end of the read and is filled in from the germline J gene. This rearrangement joins TRBV18 to TRBJ2-4; TRBD1 agrees at 7 bases. Per the germline V gene, CDR1 is KGHSH and CDR2 is LQKENI. This CDR3 has 17 residues. V trimming: 3 bases; J trimming: 9 bases; junction bases outside the gene matches: 17. CDR3 amino acids: CASSPENEGAGDGIQYF. The sequenced CDR3 bases are TGTGCCAGCTCACCGGAAAACGAGGGGGCAGGTGATGGCATT.

Notes on this clone: The CDR3 is cut off 3 residues early in the read; its end comes from the germline J gene. The rearrangement joins TRBV7-3 to TRBJ2-3, with 9 bases fitting TRBD1. The germline V gene encodes CDR1 SGHTA and CDR2 FQGTGA. The CDR3 is 18 amino acids. Incomplete CDR3 DNA: TGTGCCAGCAGCCCTCTACTCCGGGACAGGGTTTTGGGAGAGACG. Residues: CASSPLLRDRVLGET. The CDR3 in full is CASSPLLRDRVLGETQYF. The whole variable domain, filled in from reference TRBV7-3 and TRBJ2-3, reads GAGVSQTPSNKVTEKGKYVELRCDPISGHTALYWYRQSLGQGPEFLIYFQGTGAADDSGLPNDRFFAVRPEGSVSTLKIQRTERGDSAVYLCASSPLLRDRVLGETQYFGPGTRLTVL.

As regards this clone: The read halts 3 residues ahead of the CDR3 end, with the missing end drawn from the germline J gene. The V and J genes are TRBV7-3 and TRBJ1-3; D not resolved. The CDR3 is made up of 14 amino acids. The germline gives CDR1 SGHTA, CDR2 FQGTGA. With 5 bases removed from V and 1 base from J, the gap between germline ends came to 9 bases. CDR3 region: CASSQLGSGNTIYF. Incomplete CDR3 DNA: TGTGCCAGCAGCCAACTAGGATCTGGAAACACC.

With respect to this clone: The DNA ends 3 residues before the CDR3 does, and the rest of the CDR3 is filled in from the germline J gene. The chain is built from TRBV12-3 or TRBV12-4 and TRBJ2-5; weak D call: TRBD2 (6 bases). Trimming shortened V by 3 bases and J by 3 bases, and 8 bases separated the two germline ends. The CDR3 has 13 residues. The CDR3 DNA, read in part, is TGTGCCAGCAGTTTCCGGGGGAAAGAGACC. This sequence encodes CASSFRGKET. The CDR3 in full is CASSFRGKETQYF.

On this clone: The read terminates 3 residues ahead of where the CDR3 ends, so the germline J gene completes it. This chain uses TRBV30 with TRBJ1-1; 7 nucleotides match TRBD1. Trimming at V came to 8 bases and at J to 5 bases, leaving 14 bases not matched to a gene. The CDR3 runs to 14 residues. Germline CDR1 and CDR2: GTSNPN and SVGIG (reference sequence). The part of the CDR3 DNA that was read is TGTGCCGCCTCGGGCGCGCAGGGGGTTACTGAA. Encoded protein: CAASGAQGVTE. From start to end, the CDR3 is CAASGAQGVTEAFF.

Points on this clone: The read terminates 3 residues before the CDR3 end, so the remaining end is supplied by the germline J gene. The genes are TRBV5-1 and TRBJ1-5; D not certain. Trimming stripped 2 bases from V and 7 bases from J, with 16 bases between. Germline values: CDR1 SGHRS, CDR2 YFSETQ. The length of the CDR3 is 15 residues. This CDR3 reads CASSLQWAGRQPQHF. Incomplete CDR3 DNA: TGCGCCAGCAGCTTACAATGGGCAGGCAGACAGCCC.

As concerns this clone: The read comes to an end 3 residues before the CDR3 does, leaving the germline J gene to fill in the end. The chain uses TRBV19 and TRBJ1-6, with D unclear. V was clipped by 9 bases and J by 7 bases, with 13 bases between them. This CDR3 contains 13 residues. Germline CDR1 LNHDA, CDR2 SQIVND (reference sequence). This chain's CDR3 is CASRGTLNSPLHF. The CDR3 DNA, read in part, is TGTGCCAGCCGCGGCACATTGAATTCACCC.

As concerns this clone: The read gets to within 3 residues of the CDR3 end, and the germline J gene fills in the rest. The V and J genes are TRBV20-1 and TRBJ2-2, with a weak D call TRBD2 (7 bases). There are 14 residues in the CDR3. Germline-derived CDR1 and CDR2 are DFQATT and SNEGSKA (reference sequence). V dropped 5 bases and J dropped 7 bases, with 17 bases sitting between them. The CDR3 loop is CSAGGGGPHGELFF. The sequenced CDR3 bases are TGCAGTGCTGGAGGGGGGGGACCCCACGGGGAG.

To note about this clone: The sequence runs out 3 residues before the end of the CDR3; the remainder is reconstructed from the germline J gene. The rearrangement joins TRBV2 to TRBJ1-4, with a possible D match to TRBD1 (5 bases). This CDR3 comprises 15 residues. Trimming removed 3 bases at V and 7 bases at J, with 15 bases between. Germline CDR1 SNHLY, CDR2 FYNNEI. CDR3 sequence reads: CASSDLETAGEKLFF. The sequenced CDR3 bases are TGTGCCAGCAGTGACCTTGAGACAGCTGGTGAAAAA.